The clone carrying this T cell receptor beta chain was observed many times. Its target is not known. The V segment lost 7 bases and the J segment 1 base; nucleotides outside the gene matches: 7. The CDR3 length is 15 residues. This record belongs to a study of blood T cells in healthy people across ages. Study-level points and caveats: The percentage of naive T cells correlated strongly with TCR beta diversity. In older individuals, TCR beta diversity per million T cells was lower, falling roughly linearly with age.

The use of a sample-barcoded 5' primer and a J-beta primer mix characterized a second PCR of roughly 7 to 11 cycles. TCRdb called the 5' RACE reads again in MiXCR, with one record for every CDR3 protein. The sample has 1.5 million to 2 million distinct CDR3 sequences, around 35% seen once. This chain links TRBV12-3 or TRBV12-4 with TRBJ2-5; 9 nucleotides agree with TRBD2. This TCR derives from a woman aged 25 to 39 in good health. The specimen sequenced was blood. CDR3 protein: CASNQRGAVQETQYF. CDR3 sequence (DNA): TGTGCCAGCAATCAGCGGGGGGCAGTCCAAGAGACCCAGTACTTC.